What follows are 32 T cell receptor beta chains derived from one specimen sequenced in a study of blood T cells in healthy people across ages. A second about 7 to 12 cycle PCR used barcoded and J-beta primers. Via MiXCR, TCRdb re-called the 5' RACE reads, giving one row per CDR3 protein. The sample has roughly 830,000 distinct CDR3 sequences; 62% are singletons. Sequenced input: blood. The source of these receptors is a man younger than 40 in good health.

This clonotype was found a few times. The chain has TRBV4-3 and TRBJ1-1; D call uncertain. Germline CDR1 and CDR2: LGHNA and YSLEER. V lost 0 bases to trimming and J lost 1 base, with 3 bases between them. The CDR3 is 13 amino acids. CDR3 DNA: TGCGCCAGCAGCCAAGACGAGAACACTGAAGCTTTCTTT. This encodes CASSQDENTEAFF.

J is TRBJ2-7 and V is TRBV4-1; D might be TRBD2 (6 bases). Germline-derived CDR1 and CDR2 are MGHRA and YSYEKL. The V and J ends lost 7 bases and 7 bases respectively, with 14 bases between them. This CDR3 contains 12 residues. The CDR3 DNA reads TGCGCCAGCATGGCCCCTGGGGGGGAGCAGTACTTC. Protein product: CASMAPGGEQYF.

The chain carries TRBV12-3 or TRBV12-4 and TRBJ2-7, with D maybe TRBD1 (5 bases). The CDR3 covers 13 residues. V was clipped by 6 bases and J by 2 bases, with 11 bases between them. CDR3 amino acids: CASSLHRPYEQYF. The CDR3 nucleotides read TGTGCCAGCAGCCTTCACAGGCCCTACGAGCAGTACTTC.

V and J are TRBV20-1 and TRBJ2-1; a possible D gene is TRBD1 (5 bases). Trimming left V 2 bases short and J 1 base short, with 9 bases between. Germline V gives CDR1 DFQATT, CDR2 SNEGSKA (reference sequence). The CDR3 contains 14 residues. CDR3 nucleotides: TGCAGTGCTAGACAGGGCGTATCCTACAATGAGCAGTTCTTC. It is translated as CSARQGVSYNEQFF.

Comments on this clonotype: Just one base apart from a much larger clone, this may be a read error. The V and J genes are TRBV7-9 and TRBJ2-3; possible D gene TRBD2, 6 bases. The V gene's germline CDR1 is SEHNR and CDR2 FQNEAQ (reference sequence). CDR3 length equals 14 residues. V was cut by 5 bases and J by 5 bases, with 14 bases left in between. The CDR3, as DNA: TGTGCCAGCAGCGTAGGGCCCGGGGGAGATACGCAGTATTTT. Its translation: CASSVGPGGDTQYF.

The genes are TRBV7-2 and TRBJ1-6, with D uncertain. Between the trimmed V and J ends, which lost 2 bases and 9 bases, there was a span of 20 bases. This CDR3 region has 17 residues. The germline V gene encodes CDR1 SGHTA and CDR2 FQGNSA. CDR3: CASSLTPPGASGSPLHF. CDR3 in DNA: TGTGCCAGCAGCTTAACCCCGCCGGGAGCAAGCGGTTCACCCCTCCACTTT.

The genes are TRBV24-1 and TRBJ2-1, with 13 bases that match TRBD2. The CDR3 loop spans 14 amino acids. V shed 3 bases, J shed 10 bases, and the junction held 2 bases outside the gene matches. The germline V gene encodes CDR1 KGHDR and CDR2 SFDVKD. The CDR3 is CATSDLGLAGEQFF. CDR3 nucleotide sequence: TGTGCCACCAGTGATCTGGGACTAGCGGGGGAGCAGTTCTTC.

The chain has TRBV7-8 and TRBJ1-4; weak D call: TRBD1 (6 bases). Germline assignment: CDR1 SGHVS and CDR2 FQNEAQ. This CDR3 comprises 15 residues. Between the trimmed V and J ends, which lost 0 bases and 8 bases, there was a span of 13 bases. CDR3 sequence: CASSLASVQGEKLFF. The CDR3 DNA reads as TGTGCCAGCAGCTTAGCATCCGTCCAGGGGGAAAAACTGTTTTTT.

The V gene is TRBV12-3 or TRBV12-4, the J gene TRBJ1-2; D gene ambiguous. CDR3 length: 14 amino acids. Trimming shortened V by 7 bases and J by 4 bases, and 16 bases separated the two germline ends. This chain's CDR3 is CASTARPHIYGYTF. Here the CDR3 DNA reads TGTGCCAGCACCGCGAGGCCCCACATCTATGGCTACACCTTC.

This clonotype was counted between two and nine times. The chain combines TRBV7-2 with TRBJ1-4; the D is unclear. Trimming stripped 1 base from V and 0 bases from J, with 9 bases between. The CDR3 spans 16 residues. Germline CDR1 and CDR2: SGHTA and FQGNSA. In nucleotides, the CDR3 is TGTGCCAGCAGCTTAGTCACGGACGCAACTAATGAAAAACTGTTTTTT. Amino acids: CASSLVTDATNEKLFF.

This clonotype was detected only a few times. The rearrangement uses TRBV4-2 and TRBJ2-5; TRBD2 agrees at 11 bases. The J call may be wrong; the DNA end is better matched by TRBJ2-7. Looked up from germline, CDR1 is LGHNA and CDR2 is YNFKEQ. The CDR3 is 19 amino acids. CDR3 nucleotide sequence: TGTGCCAGCAGCCAAGAGAAGGGACTAGCGGTCTCTAATCCCTACGAGCAGTACTTC. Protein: CASSQEKGLAVSNPYEQYF.

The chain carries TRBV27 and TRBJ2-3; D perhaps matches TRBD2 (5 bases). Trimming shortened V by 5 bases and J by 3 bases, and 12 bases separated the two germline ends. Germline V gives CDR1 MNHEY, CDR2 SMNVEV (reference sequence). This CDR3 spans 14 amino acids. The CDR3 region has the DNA TGTGCCAGCAGTCCTCAGTCGGGAACAGATACGCAGTATTTT. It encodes CASSPQSGTDTQYF.

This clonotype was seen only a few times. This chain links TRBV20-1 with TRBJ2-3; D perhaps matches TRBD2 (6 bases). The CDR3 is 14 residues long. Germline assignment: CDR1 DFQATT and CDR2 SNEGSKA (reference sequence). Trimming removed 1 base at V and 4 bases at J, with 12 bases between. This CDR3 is CSARGQGGPDTQYF. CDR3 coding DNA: TGCAGTGCTAGAGGGCAGGGAGGCCCAGATACGCAGTATTTT.

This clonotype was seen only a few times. CDR3 sequence: CASSSTDRGLSPLHF. CDR3 coding DNA: TGTGCCAGCAGTTCGACCGACAGGGGGTTATCACCCCTCCACTTT. The rearrangement joins TRBV12-3 or TRBV12-4 to TRBJ1-6, with 9 bases lining up with TRBD1. The CDR3 loop spans 15 amino acids. V was pared by 4 bases and J by 10 bases, with 8 bases of the junction left unmatched.

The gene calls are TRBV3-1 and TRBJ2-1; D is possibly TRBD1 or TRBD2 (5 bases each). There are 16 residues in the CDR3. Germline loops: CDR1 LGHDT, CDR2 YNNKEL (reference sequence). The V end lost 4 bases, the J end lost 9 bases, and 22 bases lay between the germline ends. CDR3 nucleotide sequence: TGTGCCAGCAGCCGCCGTCTAGCCCTGGGGGACGGTGAGCAGTTCTTC. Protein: CASSRRLALGDGEQFF.

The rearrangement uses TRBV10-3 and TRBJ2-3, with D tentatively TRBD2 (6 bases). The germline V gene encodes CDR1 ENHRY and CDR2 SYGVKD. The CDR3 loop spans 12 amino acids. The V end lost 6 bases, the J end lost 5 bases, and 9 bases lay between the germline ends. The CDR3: CAISGTGDTQYF. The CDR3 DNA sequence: TGTGCCATCAGCGGGACTGGAGATACGCAGTATTTT.

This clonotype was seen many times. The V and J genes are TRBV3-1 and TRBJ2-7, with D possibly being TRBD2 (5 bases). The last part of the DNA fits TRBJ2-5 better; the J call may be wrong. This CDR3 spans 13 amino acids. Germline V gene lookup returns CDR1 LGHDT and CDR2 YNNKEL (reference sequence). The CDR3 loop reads CASSPPPGKTQYF. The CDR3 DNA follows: TGTGCCAGCAGCCCCCCACCGGGGAAGACCCAGTACTTC.

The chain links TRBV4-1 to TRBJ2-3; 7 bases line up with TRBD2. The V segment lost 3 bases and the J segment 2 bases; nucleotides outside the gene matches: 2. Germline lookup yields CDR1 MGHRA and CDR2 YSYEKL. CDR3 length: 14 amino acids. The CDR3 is CASSQSGDTDTQYF. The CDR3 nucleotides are TGCGCCAGCAGCCAGAGCGGGGACACAGATACGCAGTATTTT.

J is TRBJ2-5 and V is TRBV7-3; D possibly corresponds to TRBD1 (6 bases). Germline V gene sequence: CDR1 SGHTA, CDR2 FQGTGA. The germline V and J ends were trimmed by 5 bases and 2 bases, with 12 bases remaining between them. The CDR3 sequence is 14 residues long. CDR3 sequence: CASSKGGVQETQYF. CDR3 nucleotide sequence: TGTGCCAGCAGCAAAGGGGGAGTGCAAGAGACCCAGTACTTC.

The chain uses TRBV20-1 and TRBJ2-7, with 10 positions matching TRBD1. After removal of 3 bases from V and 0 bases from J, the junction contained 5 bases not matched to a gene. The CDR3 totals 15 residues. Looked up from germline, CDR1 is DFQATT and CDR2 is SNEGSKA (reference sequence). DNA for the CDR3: TGCAGTGCTAGTAGACAGGGGGCTCACTCCTACGAGCAGTACTTC. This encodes CSASRQGAHSYEQYF.

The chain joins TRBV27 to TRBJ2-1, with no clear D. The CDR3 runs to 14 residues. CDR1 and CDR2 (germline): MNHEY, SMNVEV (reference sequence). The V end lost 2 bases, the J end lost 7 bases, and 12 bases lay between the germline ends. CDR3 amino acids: CASSLDTNLNEQFF. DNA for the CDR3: TGTGCCAGCAGTTTAGATACTAACCTTAATGAGCAGTTCTTC.

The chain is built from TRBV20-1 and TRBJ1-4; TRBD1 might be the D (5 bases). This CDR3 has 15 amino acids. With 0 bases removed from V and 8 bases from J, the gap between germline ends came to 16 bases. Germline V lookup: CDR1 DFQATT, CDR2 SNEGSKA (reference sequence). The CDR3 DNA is TGCAGTGCTAGAGAAGAGCTGGCGGGGGAAGAAAAACTGTTTTTT. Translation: CSAREELAGEEKLFF.

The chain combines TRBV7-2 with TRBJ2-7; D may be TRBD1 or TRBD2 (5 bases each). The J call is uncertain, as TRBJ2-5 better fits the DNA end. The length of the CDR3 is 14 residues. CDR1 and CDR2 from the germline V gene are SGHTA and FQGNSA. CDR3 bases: TGTGCCAGCAGCTTAGTAGAAACGAGGGGGACCCAGTACTTC. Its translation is CASSLVETRGTQYF.

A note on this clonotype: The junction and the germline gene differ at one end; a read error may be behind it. CDR3 coding DNA: TGTGCCAGTAGTTTAAATTCCCTAGCGGGGGACGAGCAGTACTTC. As protein: CASSLNSLAGDEQYF. The chain recombines TRBV27 with TRBJ2-5; 10 bases agree with TRBD2. The J call is uncertain, as TRBJ2-7 better fits the DNA end. This CDR3 has 15 residues. The V gene's germline CDR1 is MNHEY and CDR2 SMNVEV (reference sequence).

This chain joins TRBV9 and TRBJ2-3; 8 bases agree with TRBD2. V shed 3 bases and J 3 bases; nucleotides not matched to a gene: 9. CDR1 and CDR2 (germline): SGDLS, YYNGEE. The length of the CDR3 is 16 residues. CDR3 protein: CASSAGGRGVTDTQYF. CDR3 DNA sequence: TGTGCCAGCAGCGCCGGGGGGCGGGGGGTGACAGATACGCAGTATTTT.

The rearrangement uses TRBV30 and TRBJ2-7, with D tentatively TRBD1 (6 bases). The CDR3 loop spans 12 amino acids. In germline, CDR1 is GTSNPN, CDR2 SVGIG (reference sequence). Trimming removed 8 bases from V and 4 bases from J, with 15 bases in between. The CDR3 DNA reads TGTGCCGGGGCCCCAGGGGAATACGAGCAGTACTTC. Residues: CAGAPGEYEQYF.

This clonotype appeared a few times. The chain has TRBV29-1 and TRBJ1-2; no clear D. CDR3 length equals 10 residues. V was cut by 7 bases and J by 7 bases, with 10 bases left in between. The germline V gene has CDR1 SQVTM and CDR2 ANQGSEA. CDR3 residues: CSAEEGGYTF. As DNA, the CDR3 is TGCAGCGCAGAGGAGGGTGGCTACACCTTC.

CDR3 DNA: TGTGCCAGCAGCTGGACAGGGTCGAGGAATGAGCAGTTCTTC. This encodes CASSWTGSRNEQFF. V and J are TRBV7-2 and TRBJ2-1, with TRBD1 matching over 8 bases. The CDR3 is 14 residues long. Germline assignment: CDR1 SGHTA and CDR2 FQGNSA. Trimming took 4 bases from V and 7 from J; bases not matched to a gene: 6.

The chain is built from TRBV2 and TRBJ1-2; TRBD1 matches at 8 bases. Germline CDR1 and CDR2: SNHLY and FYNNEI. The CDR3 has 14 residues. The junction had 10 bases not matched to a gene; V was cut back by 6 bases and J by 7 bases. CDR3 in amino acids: CASSPRTGSSGYTF. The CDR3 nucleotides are TGTGCCAGCAGCCCTAGGACAGGGAGCTCTGGCTACACCTTC.

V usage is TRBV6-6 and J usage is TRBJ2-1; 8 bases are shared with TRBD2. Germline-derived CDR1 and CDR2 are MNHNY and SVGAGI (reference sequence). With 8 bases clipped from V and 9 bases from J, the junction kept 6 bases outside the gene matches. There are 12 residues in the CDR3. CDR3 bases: TGTGCCAGCGTCGGACTAGCTGGTGAGCAGTTCTTC. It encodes CASVGLAGEQFF.

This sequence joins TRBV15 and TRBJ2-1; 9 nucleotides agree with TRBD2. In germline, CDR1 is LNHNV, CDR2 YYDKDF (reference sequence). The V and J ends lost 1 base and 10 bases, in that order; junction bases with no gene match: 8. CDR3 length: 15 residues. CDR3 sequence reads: CATSRAASGASEQFF. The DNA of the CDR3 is TGTGCCACCAGCAGAGCGGCTAGCGGGGCCTCCGAGCAGTTCTTC.

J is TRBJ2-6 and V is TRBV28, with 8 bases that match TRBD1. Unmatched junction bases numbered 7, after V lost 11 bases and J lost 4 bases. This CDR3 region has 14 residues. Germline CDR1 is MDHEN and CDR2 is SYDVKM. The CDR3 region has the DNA TGTGCCGGGCAGGGGGCATCGGGGGCCAACGTCCTGACTTTC. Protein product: CAGQGASGANVLTF.